This T cell receptor beta chain derives from a study of T cell changes during pregnancy in multiple sclerosis. Sequenced by immunoSEQ multiplex PCR; TCRdb stores in-frame clones only, minus some. The data show about 100,000 clones, about 94% seen once. Germline-derived CDR1 and CDR2 are GTSNPN and SVGIG (reference sequence). The CDR3 length is 14 residues. Trimming took 0 bases from V and 10 from J, leaving 15 bases between them. This sequence originates from a female donor with multiple sclerosis, enrolled in a pregnancy study. Specimen: peripheral blood, collected before pregnancy. The gene calls are TRBV30 and TRBJ1-4; D might be TRBD1 (6 bases). Here the CDR3 reads CAWSVLEGRGKLFF. The CDR3 DNA reads as TGTGCCTGGAGTGTACTAGAGGGCAGGGGAAAACTGTTTTTT.